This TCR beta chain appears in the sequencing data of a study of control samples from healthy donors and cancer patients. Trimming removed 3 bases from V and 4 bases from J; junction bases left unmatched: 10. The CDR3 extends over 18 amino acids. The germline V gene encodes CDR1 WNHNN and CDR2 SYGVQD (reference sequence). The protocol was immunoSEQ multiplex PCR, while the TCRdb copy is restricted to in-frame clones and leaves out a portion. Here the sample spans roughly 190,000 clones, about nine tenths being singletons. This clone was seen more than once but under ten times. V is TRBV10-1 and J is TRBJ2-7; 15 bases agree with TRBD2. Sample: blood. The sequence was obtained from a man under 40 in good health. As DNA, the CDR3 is TGCGCCAGCAGTGATCTCGGACTAGCGGGGGGGCTGCCGTACGAGCAGTACTTC. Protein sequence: CASSDLGLAGGLPYEQYF.